The source of this T cell receptor (beta chain) is a study of CD8 T cells in Susac syndrome. The authors reverse transcribed roughly 0.5 to 1 ug RNA with random hexamers. TCRdb reprocessed the immunoSEQ multiplex PCR reads with MiXCR, giving one entry per CDR3 protein. The sample shows approximately 300,000 distinct CDR3 sequences, over 75% of them seen only once. Isolation of CD8+ and CD4+ T cells was performed negatively, whereas enrichment of TEMRA cells was done by FACS. The CDR3 runs 15 residues. The germline V gene has CDR1 LGHDT and CDR2 YNNKEL (reference sequence). V lost 0 bases and J lost 7, with 13 bases in between.

This sequence was found in a human donor with multiple sclerosis. V usage is TRBV3-1 and J usage is TRBJ1-5; no firm D call. The specimen was CD8+ T cells from PBMCs. The CDR3: CASSQDPGEGQPQHF. CDR3 in DNA: TGTGCCAGCAGCCAAGATCCCGGGGAAGGGCAGCCCCAGCATTTT.